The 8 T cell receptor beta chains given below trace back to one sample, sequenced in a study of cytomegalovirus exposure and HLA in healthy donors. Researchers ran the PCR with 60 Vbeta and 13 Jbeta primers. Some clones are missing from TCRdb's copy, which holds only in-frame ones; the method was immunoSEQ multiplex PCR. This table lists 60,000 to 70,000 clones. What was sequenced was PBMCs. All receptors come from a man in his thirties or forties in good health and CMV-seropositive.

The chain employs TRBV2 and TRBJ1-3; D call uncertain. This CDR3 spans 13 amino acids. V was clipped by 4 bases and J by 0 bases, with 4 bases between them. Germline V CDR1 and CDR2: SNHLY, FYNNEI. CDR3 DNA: TGTGCCAGCAGTGCCCACTCTGGAAACACCATATATTTT. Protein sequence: CASSAHSGNTIYF.

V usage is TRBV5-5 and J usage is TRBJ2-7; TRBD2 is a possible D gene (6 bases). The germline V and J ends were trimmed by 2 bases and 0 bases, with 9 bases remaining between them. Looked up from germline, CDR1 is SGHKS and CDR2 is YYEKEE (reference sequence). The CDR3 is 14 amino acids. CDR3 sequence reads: CASSFGGSSYEQYF. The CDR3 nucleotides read TGTGCCAGCAGCTTTGGGGGGAGCTCCTACGAGCAGTACTTC.

CDR3 sequence (DNA): TGTGCCAGCAGCGTAGATCCAGGTCCCTCTTCCTACGAGCAGTACTTC. Amino acids: CASSVDPGPSSYEQYF. The chain links TRBV9 to TRBJ2-7; D gene uncertain. This CDR3 comprises 16 residues. V was clipped by 0 bases and J by 1 base, with 14 bases between them. In germline, CDR1 is SGDLS, CDR2 YYNGEE.

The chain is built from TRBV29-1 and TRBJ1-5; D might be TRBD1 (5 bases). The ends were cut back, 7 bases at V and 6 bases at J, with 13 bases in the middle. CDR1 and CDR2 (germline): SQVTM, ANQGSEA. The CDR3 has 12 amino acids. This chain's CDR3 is CSAGGEGQPQHF. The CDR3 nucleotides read TGCAGCGCTGGAGGGGAGGGTCAGCCCCAGCATTTT.

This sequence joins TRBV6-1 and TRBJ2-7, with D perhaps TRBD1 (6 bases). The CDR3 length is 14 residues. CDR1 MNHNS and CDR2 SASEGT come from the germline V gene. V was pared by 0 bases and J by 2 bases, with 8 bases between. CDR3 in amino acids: CASSEADSAYEQYF. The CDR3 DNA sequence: TGTGCCAGCAGTGAAGCGGACAGCGCCTACGAGCAGTACTTC.

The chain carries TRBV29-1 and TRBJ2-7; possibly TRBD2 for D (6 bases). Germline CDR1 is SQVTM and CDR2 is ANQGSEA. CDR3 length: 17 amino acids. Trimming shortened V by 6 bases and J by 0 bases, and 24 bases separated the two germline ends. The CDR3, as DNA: TGCAGCGTGGGGGGACCCATAAGTTTAGGAAGCTCCTACGAGCAGTACTTC. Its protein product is CSVGGPISLGSSYEQYF.

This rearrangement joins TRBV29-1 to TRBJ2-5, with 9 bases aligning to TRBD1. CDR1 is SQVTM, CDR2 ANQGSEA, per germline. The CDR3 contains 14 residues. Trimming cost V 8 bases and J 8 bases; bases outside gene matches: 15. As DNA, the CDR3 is TGCAGCCTGGAGGGACAGGGCCTCGTGGAAACCCAGTACTTC. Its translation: CSLEGQGLVETQYF.

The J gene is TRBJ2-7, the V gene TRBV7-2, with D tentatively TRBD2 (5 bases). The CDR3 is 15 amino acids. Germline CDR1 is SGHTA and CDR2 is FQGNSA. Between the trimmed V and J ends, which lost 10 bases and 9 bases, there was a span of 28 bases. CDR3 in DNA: TGTGCCACCACACGACAAAGAAGCCCAAGCGAGGGGCAGTACTTC. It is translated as CATTRQRSPSEGQYF.